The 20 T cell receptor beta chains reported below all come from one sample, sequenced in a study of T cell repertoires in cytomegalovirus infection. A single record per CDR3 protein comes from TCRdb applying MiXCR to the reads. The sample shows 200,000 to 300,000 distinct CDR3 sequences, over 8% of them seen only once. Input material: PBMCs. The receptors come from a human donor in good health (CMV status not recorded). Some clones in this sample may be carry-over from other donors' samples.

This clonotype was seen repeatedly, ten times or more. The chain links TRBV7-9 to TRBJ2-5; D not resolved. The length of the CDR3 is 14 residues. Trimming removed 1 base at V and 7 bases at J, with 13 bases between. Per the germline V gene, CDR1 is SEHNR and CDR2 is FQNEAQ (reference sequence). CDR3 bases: TGTGCCAGCAGCTTAGAATCCAACCCAGGGACCCAGTACTTC. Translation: CASSLESNPGTQYF.

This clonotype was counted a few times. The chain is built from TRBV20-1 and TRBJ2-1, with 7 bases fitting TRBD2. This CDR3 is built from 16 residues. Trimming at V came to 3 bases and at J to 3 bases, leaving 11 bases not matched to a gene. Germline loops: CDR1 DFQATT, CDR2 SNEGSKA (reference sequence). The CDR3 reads CSASVLAGAVYNEQFF. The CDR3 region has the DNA TGCAGTGCTAGCGTATTGGCGGGAGCGGTCTACAATGAGCAGTTCTTC.

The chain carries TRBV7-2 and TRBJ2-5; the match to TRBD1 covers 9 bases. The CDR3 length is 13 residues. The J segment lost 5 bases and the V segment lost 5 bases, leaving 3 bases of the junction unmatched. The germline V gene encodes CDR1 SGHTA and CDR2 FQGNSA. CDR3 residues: CASSGQGWETQYF. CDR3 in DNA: TGTGCCAGCAGCGGACAGGGGTGGGAGACCCAGTACTTC.

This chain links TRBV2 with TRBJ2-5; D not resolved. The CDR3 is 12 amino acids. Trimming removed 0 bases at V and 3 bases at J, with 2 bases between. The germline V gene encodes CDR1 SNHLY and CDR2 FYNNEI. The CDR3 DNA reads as TGTGCCAGCAGTGAAGCCGAAGAGACCCAGTACTTC. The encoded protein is CASSEAEETQYF.

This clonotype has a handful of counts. Here the CDR3 DNA reads TGTGCCAGCAGTTACTCAAGAAGGCAGAACACCGGGGAGCTGTTTTTT. Amino acid sequence: CASSYSRRQNTGELFF. J is TRBJ2-2 and V is TRBV6-2 or TRBV6-3; D uncertain. The length of the CDR3 is 16 residues. Germline-derived CDR1 and CDR2 are MNHEY and SVGEGT. Trimming took off 0 bases at V and 1 base at J, with 9 bases between the two ends.

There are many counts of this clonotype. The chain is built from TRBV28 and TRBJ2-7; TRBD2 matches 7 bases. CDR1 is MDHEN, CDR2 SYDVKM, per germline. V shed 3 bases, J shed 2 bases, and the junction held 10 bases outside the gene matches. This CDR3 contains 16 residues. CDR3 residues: CASSFRLMGTTYEQYF. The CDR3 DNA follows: TGTGCCAGCAGTTTCCGTTTAATGGGGACTACCTACGAGCAGTACTTC.

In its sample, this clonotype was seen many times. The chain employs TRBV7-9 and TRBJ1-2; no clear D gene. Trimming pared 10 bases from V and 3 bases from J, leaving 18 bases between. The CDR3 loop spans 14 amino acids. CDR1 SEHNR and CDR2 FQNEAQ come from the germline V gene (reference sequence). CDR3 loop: CATSSFLLDYGYTF. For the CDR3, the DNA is TGTGCCACCTCAAGCTTCCTTCTGGACTATGGCTACACCTTC.

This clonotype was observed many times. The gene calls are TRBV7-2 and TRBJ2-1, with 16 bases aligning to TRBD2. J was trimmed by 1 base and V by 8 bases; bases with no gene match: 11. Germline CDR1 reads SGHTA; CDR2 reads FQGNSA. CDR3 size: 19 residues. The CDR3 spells CASRSSGLAGGESYNEQFF. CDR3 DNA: TGTGCCAGCCGAAGCTCGGGACTAGCGGGAGGGGAGTCCTACAATGAGCAGTTCTTC.

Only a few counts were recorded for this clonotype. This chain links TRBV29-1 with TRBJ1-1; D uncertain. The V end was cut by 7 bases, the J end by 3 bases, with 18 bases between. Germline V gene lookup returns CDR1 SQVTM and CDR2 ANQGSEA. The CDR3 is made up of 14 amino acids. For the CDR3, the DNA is TGCAGCGGAGTGCGGACCGCCCCTCACACTGAAGCTTTCTTT. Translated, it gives CSGVRTAPHTEAFF.

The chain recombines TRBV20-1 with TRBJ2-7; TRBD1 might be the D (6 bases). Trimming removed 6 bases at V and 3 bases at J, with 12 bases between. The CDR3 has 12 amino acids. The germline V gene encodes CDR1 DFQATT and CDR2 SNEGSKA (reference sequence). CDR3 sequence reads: CSAEGQSYEQYF. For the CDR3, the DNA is TGCAGTGCAGAAGGACAGAGCTACGAGCAGTACTTC.

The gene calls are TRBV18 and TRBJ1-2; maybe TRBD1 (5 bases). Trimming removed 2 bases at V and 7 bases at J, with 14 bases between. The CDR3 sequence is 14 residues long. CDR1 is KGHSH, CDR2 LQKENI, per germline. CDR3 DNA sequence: TGTGCCAGCTCACCAGGAAGGGGCGCCGGTGGCTACACCTTC. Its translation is CASSPGRGAGGYTF.

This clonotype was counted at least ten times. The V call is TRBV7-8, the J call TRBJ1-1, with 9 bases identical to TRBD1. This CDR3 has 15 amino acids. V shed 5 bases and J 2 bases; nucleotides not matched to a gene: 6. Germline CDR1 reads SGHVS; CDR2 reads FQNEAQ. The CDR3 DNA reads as TGTGCCAGCAGCGGGGGACAGGGACTAAACACTGAAGCTTTCTTT. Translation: CASSGGQGLNTEAFF.

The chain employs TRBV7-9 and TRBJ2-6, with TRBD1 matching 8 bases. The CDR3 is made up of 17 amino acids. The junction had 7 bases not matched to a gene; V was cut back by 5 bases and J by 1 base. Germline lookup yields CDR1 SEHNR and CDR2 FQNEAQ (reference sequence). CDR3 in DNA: TGTGCCAGCAGCCCGAGGCGGACAGGGTCTGGGGCCAACGTCCTGACTTTC. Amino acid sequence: CASSPRRTGSGANVLTF.

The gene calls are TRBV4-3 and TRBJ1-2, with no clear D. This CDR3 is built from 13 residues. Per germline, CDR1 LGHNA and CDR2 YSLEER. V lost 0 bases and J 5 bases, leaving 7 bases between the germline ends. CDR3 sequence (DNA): TGCGCCAGCAGCCAAGATTTCCAGTATGGCTACACCTTC. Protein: CASSQDFQYGYTF.

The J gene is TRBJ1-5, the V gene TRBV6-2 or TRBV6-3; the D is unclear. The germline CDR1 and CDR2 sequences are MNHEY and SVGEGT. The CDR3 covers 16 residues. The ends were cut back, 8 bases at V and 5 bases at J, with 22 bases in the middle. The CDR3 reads CASGERVGQEDQPQHF. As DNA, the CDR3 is TGTGCCAGCGGTGAGCGGGTAGGGCAGGAGGATCAGCCCCAGCATTTT.

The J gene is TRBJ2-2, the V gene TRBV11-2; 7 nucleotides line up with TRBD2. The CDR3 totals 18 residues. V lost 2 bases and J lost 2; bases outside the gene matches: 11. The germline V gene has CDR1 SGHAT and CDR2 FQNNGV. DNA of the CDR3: TGTGCCAGCAGCTTAAAACGTCTAGCGGCGACCAACACCGGGGAGCTGTTTTTT. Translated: CASSLKRLAATNTGELFF.

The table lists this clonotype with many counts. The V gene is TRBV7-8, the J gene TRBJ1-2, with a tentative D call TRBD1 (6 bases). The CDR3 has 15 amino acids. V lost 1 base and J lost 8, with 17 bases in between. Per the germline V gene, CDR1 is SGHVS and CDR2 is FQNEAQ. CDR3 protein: CASSLGGDRLGGYTF. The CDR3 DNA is TGTGCCAGCAGCTTAGGGGGAGACAGGCTAGGAGGCTACACCTTC. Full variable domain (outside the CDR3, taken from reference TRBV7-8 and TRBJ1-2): GAGVSQSPRYKVAKRGQDVALRCDPISGHVSLFWYQQALGQGPEFLTYFQNEAQLDKSGLPSDRFFAERPEGSVSTLKIQRTQQEDSAVYLCASSLGGDRLGGYTFGSGTRLTVV.

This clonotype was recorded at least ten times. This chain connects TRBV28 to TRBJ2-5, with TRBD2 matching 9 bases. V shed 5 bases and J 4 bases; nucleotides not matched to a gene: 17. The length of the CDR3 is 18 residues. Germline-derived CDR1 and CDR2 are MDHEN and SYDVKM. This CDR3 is CASSTGGVAGEVVETQYF. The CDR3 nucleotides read TGTGCCAGCAGTACCGGAGGGGTAGCGGGAGAAGTGGTAGAGACCCAGTACTTC. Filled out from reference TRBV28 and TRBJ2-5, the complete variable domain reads DVKVTQSSRYLVKRTGEKVFLECVQDMDHENMFWYRQDPGLGLRLIYFSYDVKMKEKGDIPEGYSVSREKKERFSLILESASTNQTSMYLCASSTGGVAGEVVETQYFGPGTRLLVL.

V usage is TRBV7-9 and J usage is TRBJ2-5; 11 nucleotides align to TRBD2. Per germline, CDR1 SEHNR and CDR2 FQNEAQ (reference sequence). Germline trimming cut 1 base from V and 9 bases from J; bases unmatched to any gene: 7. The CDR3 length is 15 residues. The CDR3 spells CASSLDLAGGSAQYF. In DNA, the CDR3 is TGTGCCAGCAGCTTAGACCTAGCGGGAGGATCTGCCCAGTACTTC.

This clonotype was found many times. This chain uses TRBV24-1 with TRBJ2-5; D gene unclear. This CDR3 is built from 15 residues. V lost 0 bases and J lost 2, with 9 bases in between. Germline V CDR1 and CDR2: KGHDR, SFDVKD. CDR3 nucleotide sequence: TGTGCCACCAGTGATTTGAGTGGAACACAAGAGACCCAGTACTTC. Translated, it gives CATSDLSGTQETQYF.